The count of the clone carrying this TCR beta chain is one. The target antigen is unknown. An even split of each subset's genomic DNA across several immunoSEQ plates was performed. Profiled with immunoSEQ multiplex PCR; TCRdb holds only in-frame clones, not every one. The sample includes roughly 650,000 clones, roughly 97% of them seen just once. This sample was included in a study of shared clonotypes between healthy human individuals. From germline, CDR1 is ENHRY and CDR2 SYGVKD. Between the trimmed V and J ends, which lost 4 bases and 6 bases, there was a span of 13 bases. This CDR3 comprises 13 residues. Whole-study findings and limits: Naive CD4 clonotypes overlapped across a handful of donors at about 5.3%.

The gene calls are TRBV10-3 and TRBJ2-7; D might be TRBD1 (6 bases). This TCR was sampled from a woman aged 30 to 39 in good health. Sequences were obtained from naive CD4+ T cells sorted from blood. The subset is: CD45RA+ positively selected. The CDR3 DNA follows: TGTGCCATCAGTGGCCGTACAGGGTCCGAGCAGTACTTC. Translation: CAISGRTGSEQYF.